This T cell receptor beta chain was profiled in a study of cytomegalovirus exposure and HLA in healthy donors. Study-level information: The roughly 120 validation repertoires, a later analysis reported, used the same platform as the 666 first-cohort repertoires.

The study, taken as a whole, reports: A few CMV-associated chains proved CMV antigen-specific in vitro.

Produced via immunoSEQ multiplex PCR; TCRdb's table is partial and in-frame only. The sample records about 190,000 clones, approximately 80% being singletons. A remark on this clone: What it binds is not known.

The CDR3 has 14 amino acids. V was trimmed by 0 bases and J by 7 bases, leaving 13 bases between them. Germline CDR1 reads SGHNT; CDR2 reads YYREEE (reference sequence). This chain connects TRBV5-4 to TRBJ2-5, with D perhaps matching TRBD2 (6 bases). What was sequenced was PBMCs. The receptor's source is a man between 18 and 35 years old in good health and CMV-seropositive. This CDR3 is CASSLDGSGGTQYF. CDR3 coding DNA: TGTGCCAGCAGCTTGGATGGGTCCGGGGGGACCCAGTACTTC. Using reference TRBV5-4 and TRBJ2-5 for the parts outside the CDR3, the full variable domain is ETGVTQSPTHLIKTRGQQVTLRCSSQSGHNTVSWYQQALGQGPQFIFQYYREEENGRGNFPPRFSGLQFPNYSSELNVNALELDDSALYLCASSLDGSGGTQYFGPGTRLLVL.